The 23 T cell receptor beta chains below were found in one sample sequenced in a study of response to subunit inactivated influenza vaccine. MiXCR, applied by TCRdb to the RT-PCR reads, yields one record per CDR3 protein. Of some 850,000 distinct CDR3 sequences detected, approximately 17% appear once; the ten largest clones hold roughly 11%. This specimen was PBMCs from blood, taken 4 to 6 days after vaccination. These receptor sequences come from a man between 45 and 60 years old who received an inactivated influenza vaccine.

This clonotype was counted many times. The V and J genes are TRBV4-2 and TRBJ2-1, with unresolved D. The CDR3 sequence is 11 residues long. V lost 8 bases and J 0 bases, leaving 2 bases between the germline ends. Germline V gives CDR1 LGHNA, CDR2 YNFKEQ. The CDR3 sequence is CASGSYNEQFF. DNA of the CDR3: TGTGCCAGCGGCTCCTACAATGAGCAGTTCTTC.

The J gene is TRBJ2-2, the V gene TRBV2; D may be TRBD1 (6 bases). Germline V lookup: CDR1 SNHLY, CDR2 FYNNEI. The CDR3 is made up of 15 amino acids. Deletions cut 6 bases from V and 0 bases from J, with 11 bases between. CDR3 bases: TGTGCCAGCAGCGAACAGGGTACGAACACCGGGGAGCTGTTTTTT. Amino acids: CASSEQGTNTGELFF.

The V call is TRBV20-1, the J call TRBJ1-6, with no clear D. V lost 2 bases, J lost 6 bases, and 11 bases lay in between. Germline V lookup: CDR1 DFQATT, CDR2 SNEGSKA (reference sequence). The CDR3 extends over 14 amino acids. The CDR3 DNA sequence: TGCAGTGCTAGAATAGGACCTATTAATTCACCCCTCCACTTT. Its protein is CSARIGPINSPLHF.

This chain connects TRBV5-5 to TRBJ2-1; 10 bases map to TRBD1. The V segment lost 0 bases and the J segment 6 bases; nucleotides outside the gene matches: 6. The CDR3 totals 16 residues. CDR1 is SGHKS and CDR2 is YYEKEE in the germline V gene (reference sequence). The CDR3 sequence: CASSLAGQGRGNEQFF. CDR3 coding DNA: TGTGCCAGCAGCTTGGCGGGACAGGGGAGAGGCAATGAGCAGTTCTTC.

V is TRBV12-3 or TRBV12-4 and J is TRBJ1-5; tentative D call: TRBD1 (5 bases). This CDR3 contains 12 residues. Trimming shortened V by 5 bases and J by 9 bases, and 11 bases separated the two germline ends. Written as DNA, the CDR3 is TGTGCCAGCAGTGGATTCCAGGGGCCCCAGCATTTT. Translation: CASSGFQGPQHF.

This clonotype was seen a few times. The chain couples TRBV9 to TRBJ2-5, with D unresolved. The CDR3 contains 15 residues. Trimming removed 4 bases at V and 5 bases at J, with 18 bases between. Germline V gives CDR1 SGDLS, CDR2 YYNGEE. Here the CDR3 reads CASSSLISSKETQYF. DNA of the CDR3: TGTGCCAGCAGCTCCCTGATATCTAGTAAGGAGACCCAGTACTTC.

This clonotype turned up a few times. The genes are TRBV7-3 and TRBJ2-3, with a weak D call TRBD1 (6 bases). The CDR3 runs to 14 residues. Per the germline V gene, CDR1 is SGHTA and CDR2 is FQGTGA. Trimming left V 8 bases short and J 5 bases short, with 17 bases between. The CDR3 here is CASSGQGFQDTQYF. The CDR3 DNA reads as TGTGCCAGCTCGGGCCAGGGGTTCCAAGATACGCAGTATTTT.

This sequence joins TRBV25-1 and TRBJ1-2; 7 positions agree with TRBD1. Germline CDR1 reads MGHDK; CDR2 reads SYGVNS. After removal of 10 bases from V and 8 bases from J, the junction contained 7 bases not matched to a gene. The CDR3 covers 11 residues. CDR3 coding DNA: TGTGCCACAGGGGGAGGGGTCGGCTACACCTTC. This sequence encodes CATGGGVGYTF.

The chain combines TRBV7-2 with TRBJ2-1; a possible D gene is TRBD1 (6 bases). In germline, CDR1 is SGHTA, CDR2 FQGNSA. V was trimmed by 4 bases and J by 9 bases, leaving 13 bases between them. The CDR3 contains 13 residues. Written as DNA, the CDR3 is TGTGCCAGCAGCTCACCGGGACATATTGAGCAGTTCTTC. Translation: CASSSPGHIEQFF.

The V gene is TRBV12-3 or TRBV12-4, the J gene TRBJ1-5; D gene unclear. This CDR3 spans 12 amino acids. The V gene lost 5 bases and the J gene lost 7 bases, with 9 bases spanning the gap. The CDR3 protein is CASSVDVQPQHF. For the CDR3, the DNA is TGTGCCAGCAGTGTTGACGTCCAGCCCCAGCATTTT.

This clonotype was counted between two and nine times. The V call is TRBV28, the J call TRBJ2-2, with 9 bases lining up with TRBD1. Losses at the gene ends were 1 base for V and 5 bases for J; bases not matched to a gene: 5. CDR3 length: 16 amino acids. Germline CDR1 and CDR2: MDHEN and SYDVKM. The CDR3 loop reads CASSLFLTGGTGELFF. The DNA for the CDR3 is TGTGCCAGCAGTTTATTTTTGACAGGGGGAACCGGGGAGCTGTTTTTT. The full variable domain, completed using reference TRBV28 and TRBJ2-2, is DVKVTQSSRYLVKRTGEKVFLECVQDMDHENMFWYRQDPGLGLRLIYFSYDVKMKEKGDIPEGYSVSREKKERFSLILESASTNQTSMYLCASSLFLTGGTGELFFGEGSRLTVL.

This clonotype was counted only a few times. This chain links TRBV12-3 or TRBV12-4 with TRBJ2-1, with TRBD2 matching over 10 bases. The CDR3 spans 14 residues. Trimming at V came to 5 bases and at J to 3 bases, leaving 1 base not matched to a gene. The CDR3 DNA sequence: TGTGCCAGCAGTGCTAGCGGGGGCTACAATGAGCAGTTCTTC. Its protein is CASSASGGYNEQFF.

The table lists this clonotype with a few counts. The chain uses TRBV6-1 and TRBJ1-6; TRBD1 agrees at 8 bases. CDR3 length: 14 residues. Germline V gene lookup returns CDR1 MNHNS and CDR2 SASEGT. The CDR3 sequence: CATRGGQENSPLHF. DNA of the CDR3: TGTGCGACCAGGGGGGGACAGGAGAATTCACCCCTCCACTTT.

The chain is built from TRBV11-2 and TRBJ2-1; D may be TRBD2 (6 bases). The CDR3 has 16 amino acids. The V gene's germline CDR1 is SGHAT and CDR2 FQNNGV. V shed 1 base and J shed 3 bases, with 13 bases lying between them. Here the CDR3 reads CASSLATRGFYNEQFF. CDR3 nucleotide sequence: TGTGCCAGCAGCTTAGCTACGCGGGGATTCTACAATGAGCAGTTCTTC.

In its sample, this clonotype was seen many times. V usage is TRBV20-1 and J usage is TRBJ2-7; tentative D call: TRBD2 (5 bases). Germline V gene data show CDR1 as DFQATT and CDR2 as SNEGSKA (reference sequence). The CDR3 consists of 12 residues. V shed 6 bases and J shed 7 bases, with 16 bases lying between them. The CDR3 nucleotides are TGCAGTGCCCGAGCGGTTCTTGGGGAGCAGTACTTC. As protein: CSARAVLGEQYF.

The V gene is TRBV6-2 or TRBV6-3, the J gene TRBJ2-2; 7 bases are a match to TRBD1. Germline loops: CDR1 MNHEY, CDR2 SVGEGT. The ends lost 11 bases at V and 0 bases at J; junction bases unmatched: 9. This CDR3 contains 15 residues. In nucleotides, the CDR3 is TGTGCCGGTTCTTGGGGACAGTCGAACACCGGGGAGCTGTTTTTT. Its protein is CAGSWGQSNTGELFF.

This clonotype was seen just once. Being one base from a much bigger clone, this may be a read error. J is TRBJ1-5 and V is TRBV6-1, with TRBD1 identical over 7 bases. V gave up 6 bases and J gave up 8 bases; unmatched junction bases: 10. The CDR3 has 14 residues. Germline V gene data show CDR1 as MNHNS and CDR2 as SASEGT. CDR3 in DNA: TGTGCCAGCAGCCCTAAGACAGGGTCGAAGCCCCAGCATTTT. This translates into CASSPKTGSKPQHF.

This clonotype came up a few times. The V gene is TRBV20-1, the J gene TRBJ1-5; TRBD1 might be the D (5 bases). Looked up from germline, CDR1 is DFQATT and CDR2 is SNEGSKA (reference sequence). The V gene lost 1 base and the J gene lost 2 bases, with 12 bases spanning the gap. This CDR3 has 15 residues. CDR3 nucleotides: TGCAGTGCTAGAGGGGGAGGGGTCGGCAATCAGCCCCAGCATTTT. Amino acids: CSARGGGVGNQPQHF.

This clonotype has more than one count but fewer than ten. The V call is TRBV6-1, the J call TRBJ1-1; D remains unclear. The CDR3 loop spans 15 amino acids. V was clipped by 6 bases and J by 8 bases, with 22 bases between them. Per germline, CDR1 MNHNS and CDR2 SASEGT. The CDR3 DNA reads TGTGCCAGCAGCCGAACCGGGCCAATGAGGACCGAAGCTTTCTTT. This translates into CASSRTGPMRTEAFF.

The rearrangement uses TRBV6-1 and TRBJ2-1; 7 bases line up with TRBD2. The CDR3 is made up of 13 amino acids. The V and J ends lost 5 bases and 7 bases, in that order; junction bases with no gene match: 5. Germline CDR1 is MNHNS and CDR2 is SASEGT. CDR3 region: CASSPGGSNEQFF. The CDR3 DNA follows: TGTGCCAGCAGTCCCGGGGGGAGTAATGAGCAGTTCTTC.

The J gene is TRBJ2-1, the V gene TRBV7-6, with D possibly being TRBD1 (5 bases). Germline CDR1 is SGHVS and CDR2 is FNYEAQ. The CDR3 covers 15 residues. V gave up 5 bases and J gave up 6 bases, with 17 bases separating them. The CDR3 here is CASSPGSLRGNEQFF. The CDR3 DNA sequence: TGTGCCAGCAGCCCCGGGTCTCTTAGGGGCAATGAGCAGTTCTTC.

The CDR3 DNA sequence: TGTGCCAGCAAGAGGGTTGAGGGCTTTAATGAGCAGTTCTTC. Translating it yields CASKRVEGFNEQFF. V and J are TRBV2 and TRBJ2-1; D may be TRBD2 (5 bases). Germline-derived CDR1 and CDR2 are SNHLY and FYNNEI. CDR3 length equals 14 residues. V was shortened by 7 bases and J by 7 bases, with 17 bases between the two germline ends.

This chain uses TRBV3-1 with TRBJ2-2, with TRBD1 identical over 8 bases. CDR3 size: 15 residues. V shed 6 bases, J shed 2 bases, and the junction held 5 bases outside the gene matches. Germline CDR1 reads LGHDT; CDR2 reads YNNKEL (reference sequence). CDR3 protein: CASRLGQGNTGELFF. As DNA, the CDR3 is TGTGCCAGCAGACTCGGACAGGGTAACACCGGGGAGCTGTTTTTT. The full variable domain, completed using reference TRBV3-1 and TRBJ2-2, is DTAVSQTPKYLVTQMGNDKSIKCEQNLGHDTMYWYKQDSKKFLKIMFSYNNKELIINETVPNRFSPKSPDKAHLNLHINSLELGDSAVYFCASRLGQGNTGELFFGEGSRLTVL.